A selection of T cell receptor beta chains follows, all from one sample in a study of cytomegalovirus exposure and HLA in healthy donors. Assay used: immunoSEQ multiplex PCR; TCRdb lists only in-frame clones, some missing. Of under 200,000 clones in the sample, roughly four fifths are singletons; the top ten hold about 0.5%. The sequenced sample was PBMCs. These receptors came from a woman aged 45-59 years in good health and CMV-seronegative. Both conserved end residues are part of each CDR3. Fields, in order: D gene, clone size, J gene, V gene, CDR3 protein, CDR3 DNA. D genes are given only for firm matches. Expanded clones get a size class; other rows say once, few or many, or leave the size out.

D gene: TRBD1; clone size: NA; J gene: TRBJ2-7; V gene: TRBV5-1; CDR3 protein: CASSLVSRGPYEQYF; CDR3 DNA: TGCGCCAGCAGCTTGGTTTCCAGGGGGCCATACGAGCAGTACTTC
D gene: NA; clone size: NA; J gene: TRBJ2-7; V gene: TRBV7-3; CDR3 protein: CASSPGGRSYEQYF; CDR3 DNA: TGTGCCAGCAGCCCGGGGGGCAGATCCTACGAGCAGTACTTC
D gene: NA; clone size: NA; J gene: TRBJ1-1; V gene: TRBV5-6; CDR3 protein: CASYTTGSGVAFF; CDR3 DNA: TGTGCCAGCTACACCACAGGGTCGGGCGTAGCTTTCTTT
D gene: TRBD1; clone size: NA; J gene: TRBJ1-2; V gene: TRBV27; CDR3 protein: CASSPRTGETYGYTF; CDR3 DNA: TGTGCCAGCAGTCCCCGGACAGGGGAGACCTATGGCTACACCTTC
D gene: NA; clone size: NA; J gene: TRBJ2-4; V gene: TRBV6-6; CDR3 protein: CASSPGGSLIQYF; CDR3 DNA: TGTGCCAGCAGCCCCGGGGGTTCGTTGATTCAGTACTTC
D gene: TRBD2; clone size: NA; J gene: TRBJ2-6; V gene: TRBV2; CDR3 protein: CASRGLARSGANVLTF; CDR3 DNA: TGTGCCAGCAGGGGACTAGCGAGATCTGGGGCCAACGTCCTGACTTTC
D gene: NA; clone size: NA; J gene: TRBJ2-3; V gene: TRBV11-2; CDR3 protein: CASSLEVGDTDTQYF; CDR3 DNA: TGTGCCAGCAGCTTAGAGGTGGGAGACACAGATACGCAGTATTTT
D gene: NA; clone size: NA; J gene: TRBJ2-7; V gene: TRBV6-1; CDR3 protein: CASSEEGGQTSYEQYF; CDR3 DNA: TGTGCCAGCAGTGAAGAAGGGGGACAAACCTCCTACGAGCAGTACTTC
D gene: TRBD2; clone size: NA; J gene: TRBJ2-7; V gene: TRBV27; CDR3 protein: CASTLTSGRGYEQYF; CDR3 DNA: TGTGCCAGCACCCTGACTAGCGGGAGGGGATACGAGCAGTACTTC
D gene: TRBD2; clone size: NA; J gene: TRBJ2-3; V gene: TRBV15; CDR3 protein: CATSRLAGGLTDTQYF; CDR3 DNA: TGTGCCACCAGCAGACTAGCGGGGGGACTCACAGATACGCAGTATTTT
D gene: NA; clone size: few; J gene: TRBJ1-1; V gene: TRBV5-1; CDR3 protein: CASSLEGLVNTEAFF; CDR3 DNA: TGCGCCAGCAGCTTGGAGGGACTGGTGAACACTGAAGCTTTCTTT
D gene: NA; clone size: once; J gene: TRBJ2-7; V gene: TRBV5-6; CDR3 protein: CASSLVGAVGQYF; CDR3 DNA: TGTGCCAGCAGCCTGGTAGGGGCGGTAGGGCAGTACTTC
D gene: NA; clone size: few; J gene: TRBJ2-2; V gene: TRBV10-1; CDR3 protein: CASSVDTTGELFF; CDR3 DNA: TGCGCCAGCAGTGTGGACACCACCGGGGAGCTGTTTTTT
D gene: TRBD1; clone size: few; J gene: TRBJ2-4; V gene: TRBV13; CDR3 protein: CASSWSSDREKYF; CDR3 DNA: TGTGCCAGCAGCTGGAGCTCGGACAGGGAAAAGTACTTC
D gene: TRBD1; clone size: NA; J gene: TRBJ2-5; V gene: TRBV29-1; CDR3 protein: CSVEFRDRTQETQYF; CDR3 DNA: TGCAGCGTTGAGTTTCGGGACAGAACCCAAGAGACCCAGTACTTC
D gene: NA; clone size: NA; J gene: TRBJ2-3; V gene: TRBV7-8; CDR3 protein: CASSPTRRDTQYF; CDR3 DNA: TGTGCCAGCAGCCCCACTAGGCGAGATACGCAGTATTTT
D gene: TRBD2; clone size: NA; J gene: TRBJ2-7; V gene: TRBV11-2; CDR3 protein: CASSLGTSPYYEQYF; CDR3 DNA: TGTGCCAGCAGCCTAGGGACTAGTCCGTACTACGAGCAGTACTTC
D gene: TRBD1; clone size: NA; J gene: TRBJ1-1; V gene: TRBV29-1; CDR3 protein: CSGGQFDTEAFF; CDR3 DNA: TGCAGCGGGGGACAGTTTGACACTGAAGCTTTCTTT
D gene: NA; clone size: NA; J gene: TRBJ2-7; V gene: TRBV11-2; CDR3 protein: CASKGNSGYEQYF; CDR3 DNA: TGTGCCAGCAAGGGAAATTCAGGGTACGAGCAGTACTTC
D gene: NA; clone size: NA; J gene: TRBJ1-2; V gene: TRBV5-6; CDR3 protein: CASSNSGIYGYTF; CDR3 DNA: TGTGCCAGCAGCAACAGTGGTATCTATGGCTACACCTTC
D gene: NA; clone size: once; J gene: TRBJ1-2; V gene: TRBV6-6; CDR3 protein: CASSYSNYNYGYTF; CDR3 DNA: TGTGCCAGCAGTTACTCGAACTATAACTATGGCTACACCTTC
D gene: NA; clone size: NA; J gene: TRBJ2-7; V gene: TRBV5-1; CDR3 protein: CASSSTGLRSYEQYF; CDR3 DNA: TGCGCCAGCAGCAGCACCGGACTACGCTCCTACGAGCAGTACTTC
D gene: NA; clone size: few; J gene: TRBJ1-5; V gene: TRBV2; CDR3 protein: CASSVSRAQPQHF; CDR3 DNA: TGTGCCAGCAGTGTGAGCAGGGCTCAGCCCCAGCATTTT
D gene: NA; clone size: NA; J gene: TRBJ1-1; V gene: TRBV6-1; CDR3 protein: CASTSPTGTEAFF; CDR3 DNA: TGTGCCAGCACCTCCCCGACAGGCACTGAAGCTTTCTTT
D gene: NA; clone size: NA; J gene: TRBJ2-7; V gene: TRBV2; CDR3 protein: CASTGEYEQYF; CDR3 DNA: TGTGCCAGCACGGGGGAGTACGAGCAGTACTTC
D gene: TRBD2; clone size: NA; J gene: TRBJ2-1; V gene: TRBV5-1; CDR3 protein: CASSPGTSGTNNEQFF; CDR3 DNA: TGCGCCAGCAGCCCTGGGACTAGCGGGACAAACAATGAGCAGTTCTTC
D gene: TRBD2; clone size: NA; J gene: TRBJ2-2; V gene: TRBV6-1; CDR3 protein: CASKELAGTGELFF; CDR3 DNA: TGTGCCAGCAAGGAACTAGCGGGCACCGGGGAGCTGTTTTTT
D gene: NA; clone size: NA; J gene: TRBJ2-7; V gene: TRBV28; CDR3 protein: CASSLLTPGREQYF; CDR3 DNA: TGTGCCAGCAGTTTATTGACACCAGGGAGGGAGCAGTACTTC
D gene: TRBD1; clone size: few; J gene: TRBJ1-1; V gene: TRBV5-1; CDR3 protein: CASSLRDRMNTEAFF; CDR3 DNA: TGCGCCAGCAGCTTGAGGGACAGAATGAACACTGAAGCTTTCTTT
D gene: NA; clone size: NA; J gene: TRBJ2-2; V gene: TRBV9; CDR3 protein: CASTRQATGELFF; CDR3 DNA: TGTGCCAGCACCCGACAGGCCACCGGGGAGCTGTTTTTT
D gene: NA; clone size: NA; J gene: TRBJ1-3; V gene: TRBV9; CDR3 protein: CASSVEGGSSGNTIYF; CDR3 DNA: TGTGCCAGCAGCGTTGAGGGGGGGAGCTCTGGAAACACCATATATTTT
D gene: NA; clone size: NA; J gene: TRBJ1-3; V gene: TRBV18; CDR3 protein: CASSPSGLGNTIYF; CDR3 DNA: TGTGCCAGCTCACCAAGTGGACTTGGAAACACCATATATTTT
D gene: NA; clone size: NA; J gene: TRBJ2-7; V gene: TRBV19; CDR3 protein: CASSIGFGASYEQYF; CDR3 DNA: TGTGCCAGTAGTATAGGGTTTGGGGCATCCTACGAGCAGTACTTC
D gene: NA; clone size: NA; J gene: TRBJ2-1; V gene: TRBV15; CDR3 protein: CATSSGTAVDEQFF; CDR3 DNA: TGTGCCACCAGTTCCGGGACTGCAGTCGATGAGCAGTTCTTC
D gene: NA; clone size: NA; J gene: TRBJ1-4; V gene: TRBV7-3; CDR3 protein: CASSDVKQATNEKLFF; CDR3 DNA: TGTGCCAGCAGCGATGTCAAACAAGCAACTAATGAAAAACTGTTTTTT
D gene: NA; clone size: NA; J gene: TRBJ2-1; V gene: TRBV29-1; CDR3 protein: CSVESRESNEQFF; CDR3 DNA: TGCAGCGTTGAAAGCCGGGAGTCTAATGAGCAGTTCTTC
D gene: NA; clone size: NA; J gene: TRBJ1-1; V gene: TRBV5-4; CDR3 protein: CASSSPGAQAFF; CDR3 DNA: TGTGCCAGCAGCTCTCCAGGGGCTCAAGCTTTCTTT
D gene: NA; clone size: NA; J gene: TRBJ2-5; V gene: TRBV23-1; CDR3 protein: CASSQEGKGLETQYF; CDR3 DNA: TGCGCCAGCAGTCAGGAGGGGAAAGGGTTGGAGACCCAGTACTTC
D gene: NA; clone size: NA; J gene: TRBJ2-2; V gene: TRBV15; CDR3 protein: CATSRERTEVFGELFF; CDR3 DNA: TGTGCCACCAGCAGAGAGCGGACGGAGGTCTTCGGGGAGCTGTTTTTT
D gene: NA; clone size: NA; J gene: TRBJ2-1; V gene: TRBV5-1; CDR3 protein: CASSLAVGRLLLFF; CDR3 DNA: TGCGCCAGCAGCTTGGCCGTGGGCAGGCTCCTTCTGTTCTTC
D gene: NA; clone size: few; J gene: TRBJ1-1; V gene: TRBV25-1; CDR3 protein: CASSVMDRNTEAFF; CDR3 DNA: TGTGCCAGCAGTGTAATGGACAGGAACACTGAAGCTTTCTTT